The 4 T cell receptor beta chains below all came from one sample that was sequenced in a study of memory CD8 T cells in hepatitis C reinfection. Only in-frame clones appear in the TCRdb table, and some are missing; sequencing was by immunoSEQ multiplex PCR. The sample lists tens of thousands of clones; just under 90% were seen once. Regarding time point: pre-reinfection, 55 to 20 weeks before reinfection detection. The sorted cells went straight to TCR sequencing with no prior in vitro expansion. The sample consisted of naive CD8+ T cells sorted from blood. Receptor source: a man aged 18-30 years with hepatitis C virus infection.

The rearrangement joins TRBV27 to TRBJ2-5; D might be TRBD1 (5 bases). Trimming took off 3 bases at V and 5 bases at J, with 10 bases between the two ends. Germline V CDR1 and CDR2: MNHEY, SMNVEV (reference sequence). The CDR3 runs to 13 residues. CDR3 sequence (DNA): TGTGCCAGCAGTTTGGGGCTCTTGGAGACCCAGTACTTC. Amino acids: CASSLGLLETQYF.

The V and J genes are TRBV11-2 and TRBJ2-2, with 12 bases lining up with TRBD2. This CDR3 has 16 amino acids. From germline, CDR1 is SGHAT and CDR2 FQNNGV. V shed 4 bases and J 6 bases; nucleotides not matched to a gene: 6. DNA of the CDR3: TGTGCCAGCAGCTCAAGACTAGCGGGAGCCCCCGGGGAGCTGTTTTTT. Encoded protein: CASSSRLAGAPGELFF.

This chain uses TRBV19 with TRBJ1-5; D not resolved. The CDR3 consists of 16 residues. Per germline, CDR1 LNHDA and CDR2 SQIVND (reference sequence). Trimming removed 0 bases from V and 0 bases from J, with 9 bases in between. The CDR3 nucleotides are TGTGCCAGTAGTATAGATCCACAGTATAGCAATCAGCCCCAGCATTTT. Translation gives CASSIDPQYSNQPQHF.

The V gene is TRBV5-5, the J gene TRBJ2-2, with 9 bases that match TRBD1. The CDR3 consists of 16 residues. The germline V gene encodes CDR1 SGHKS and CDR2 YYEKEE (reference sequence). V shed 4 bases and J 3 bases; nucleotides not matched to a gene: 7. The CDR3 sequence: CASSPPRTGDTGELFF. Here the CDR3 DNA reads TGTGCCAGCAGCCCCCCAAGGACAGGGGACACCGGGGAGCTGTTTTTT.